Listed here are 26 T cell receptor beta chains from one sample, sequenced in a study of T cell responses to AZD1222 COVID-19 vaccine. Some clones are missing from TCRdb's copy, which holds only in-frame ones; the method was immunoSEQ multiplex PCR. The sample includes 45,000 to 70,000 clones, 70% to 90% seen only once; the top ten take roughly 15%. This material consisted of peripheral blood, taken 28 days after the second AZD1222 dose. Source of these receptors: an adult who received the AZD1222 COVID-19 vaccine.

The J gene is TRBJ1-2, the V gene TRBV2; no clear D. Germline loops: CDR1 SNHLY, CDR2 FYNNEI. The V gene lost 2 bases and the J gene lost 5 bases, with 6 bases spanning the gap. The CDR3 loop spans 12 amino acids. The CDR3 loop reads CASSETRYGYTF. CDR3 sequence (DNA): TGTGCCAGCAGTGAAACCCGATATGGCTACACCTTC. Together with reference TRBV2 and TRBJ1-2, the CDR3 gives the full variable domain: EPEVTQTPSHQVTQMGQEVILRCVPISNHLYFYWYRQILGQKVEFLVSFYNNEISEKSEIFDDQFSVERPDGSNFTLKIRSTKLEDSAMYFCASSETRYGYTFGSGTRLTVV.

This rearrangement joins TRBV15 to TRBJ2-6, with D unclear. This CDR3 comprises 18 residues. Germline CDR1 is LNHNV and CDR2 is YYDKDF (reference sequence). V was cut by 0 bases and J by 2 bases, with 14 bases left in between. The CDR3 nucleotides are TGTGCCACCAGCAGAGATCAGTGGGAATCGCCTGGGGCCAACGTCCTGACTTTC. Translated: CATSRDQWESPGANVLTF.

V gene TRBV6-5 combines with J gene TRBJ1-6; D is perhaps TRBD1 (6 bases). This CDR3 is 15 amino acids long. V lost 6 bases to trimming and J lost 5 bases, with 14 bases between them. Germline V gene data show CDR1 as MNHEY and CDR2 as SVGAGI. CDR3 in DNA: TGTGCCAGCAGCCTGGGACATAGGAATAATTCACCCCTCCACTTT. Its protein is CASSLGHRNNSPLHF.

V and J are TRBV24-1 and TRBJ2-1; no clear D. The CDR3 spans 12 residues. The germline CDR1 and CDR2 sequences are KGHDR and SFDVKD. The germline V and J ends were trimmed by 1 base and 7 bases, with 4 bases remaining between them. The CDR3 region is CATSDFLNEQFF. In nucleotides, the CDR3 is TGTGCCACCAGTGATTTCCTAAATGAGCAGTTCTTC.

V is TRBV5-5 and J is TRBJ1-4; TRBD1 might be the D (5 bases). CDR3 length equals 15 residues. V was clipped by 0 bases and J by 6 bases, with 12 bases between them. The V gene's germline CDR1 is SGHKS and CDR2 YYEKEE (reference sequence). Here the CDR3 DNA reads TGTGCCAGCAGCTTGGCCGGGGGACCGGATGAAAAACTGTTTTTT. Protein sequence: CASSLAGGPDEKLFF.

A note on this clone: With a much larger clone just one base away, this may be a read error. Other DNA sequences from this sample encode an identical CDR3 as well. The chain employs TRBV24-1 and TRBJ2-3; 14 bases align to TRBD2. Trimming cost V 5 bases and J 6 bases; bases outside gene matches: 3. The CDR3 runs to 15 residues. The germline V gene has CDR1 KGHDR and CDR2 SFDVKD. DNA for the CDR3: TGTGCCACCAGTGGACTAGCGGGAGGGCCGGATACGCAGTATTTT. Protein sequence: CATSGLAGGPDTQYF.

The V call is TRBV7-9, the J call TRBJ1-2; perhaps TRBD1 as D (5 bases). In germline, CDR1 is SEHNR, CDR2 FQNEAQ (reference sequence). The V end lost 1 base, the J end lost 4 bases, and 10 bases lay between the germline ends. CDR3 length equals 14 residues. This CDR3 is CASSLDRIGYGYTF. The CDR3 coding sequence is TGTGCCAGCAGCTTAGACAGGATCGGCTATGGCTACACCTTC.

This rearrangement joins TRBV27 to TRBJ1-2; TRBD1 is a possible D gene (5 bases). The ends were cut back, 5 bases at V and 4 bases at J, with 14 bases in the middle. The CDR3 extends over 14 amino acids. Germline-derived CDR1 and CDR2 are MNHEY and SMNVEV (reference sequence). CDR3 bases: TGTGCCAGCAGTCCCCGCGGGGGGATCTATGGCTACACCTTC. Its translation is CASSPRGGIYGYTF.

V usage is TRBV7-2 and J usage is TRBJ1-2; possibly TRBD1 for D (5 bases). This CDR3 spans 13 amino acids. Trimming pared 5 bases from V and 4 bases from J, leaving 11 bases between. In germline, CDR1 is SGHTA, CDR2 FQGNSA. CDR3: CASSPGQGYGYTF. CDR3 bases: TGTGCCAGCAGCCCCGGGCAGGGCTATGGCTACACCTTC.

The chain recombines TRBV6-5 with TRBJ2-1; 14 nucleotides align to TRBD2. This CDR3 has 14 amino acids. Germline V gene lookup returns CDR1 MNHEY and CDR2 SVGAGI. Losses at the gene ends were 10 bases for V and 8 bases for J; bases not matched to a gene: 7. CDR3 DNA sequence: TGTGCCACCATCCGACTAGCGGGAGGGTATGAGCAGTTCTTC. It yields the protein CATIRLAGGYEQFF.

This clone occurred a few times. This chain joins TRBV4-1 and TRBJ2-3; the D gene could be TRBD1 or TRBD2 (5 bases each). Germline lookup yields CDR1 MGHRA and CDR2 YSYEKL. V dropped 4 bases and J dropped 8 bases, with 7 bases sitting between them. The CDR3 covers 11 residues. CDR3 nucleotides: TGCGCCAGCAGCCGGGACGGTACGCAGTATTTT. Amino acid sequence: CASSRDGTQYF.

This chain joins TRBV7-3 and TRBJ1-2; D is perhaps TRBD1 (5 bases). The CDR3 has 13 residues. The V and J ends lost 5 bases and 6 bases respectively, with 13 bases between them. Germline assignment: CDR1 SGHTA and CDR2 FQGTGA. This CDR3 is CASSQAQGHGYTF. CDR3 bases: TGTGCCAGCAGCCAGGCGCAGGGACATGGCTACACCTTC.

V is TRBV20-1 and J is TRBJ1-1; D call uncertain. Trimming removed 3 bases from V and 7 bases from J, with 12 bases in between. Per germline, CDR1 DFQATT and CDR2 SNEGSKA (reference sequence). This CDR3 comprises 12 residues. CDR3 residues: CSASYQASEAFF. The CDR3 DNA reads as TGCAGTGCTAGTTATCAGGCAAGTGAAGCTTTCTTT.

The rearrangement uses TRBV28 and TRBJ2-4; 12 bases are a match to TRBD2. The CDR3 has 17 residues. Germline V lookup: CDR1 MDHEN, CDR2 SYDVKM. V trimming: 2 bases; J trimming: 13 bases; junction bases outside the gene matches: 15. CDR3 sequence reads: CASSLRAESGTSGSQYF. The DNA of the CDR3 is TGTGCCAGCAGTTTAAGGGCTGAAAGCGGGACTAGCGGGTCACAGTACTTC.

The chain has TRBV24-1 and TRBJ2-3, with 8 nucleotides matching TRBD1. The trim removed 4 bases at V and 2 bases at J, leaving 7 bases unmatched. CDR1 and CDR2 (germline): KGHDR, SFDVKD. The CDR3 has 16 amino acids. The DNA of the CDR3 is TGTGCCACCAGTGACACCGGGACAGGAGCCACAGATACGCAGTATTTT. It encodes CATSDTGTGATDTQYF.

V is TRBV18 and J is TRBJ2-3, with no clear D. Germline CDR1 and CDR2: KGHSH and LQKENI. Trimming shortened V by 2 bases and J by 4 bases, and 13 bases separated the two germline ends. The CDR3 extends over 15 amino acids. The CDR3 here is CASSPGLVRSDTQYF. In DNA, the CDR3 is TGTGCCAGCTCACCAGGGCTAGTTCGTTCAGATACGCAGTATTTT.

This rearrangement joins TRBV3-1 (or the pseudogene TRBV3-2) to TRBJ2-7, with 8 bases matching TRBD1. Trimming removed 1 base from V and 4 bases from J; junction bases left unmatched: 6. The CDR3 loop spans 15 amino acids. Per the germline V gene, CDR1 is LGHDT and CDR2 is YNNKEL (reference sequence). The CDR3 nucleotides are TGTGCCAGCAGCCAAGCCCGACAGGGGTTGTACGAGCAGTACTTC. It specifies CASSQARQGLYEQYF.

The CDR3, as DNA: TGTGCCAGTAGTATAGCGGGACTAGCTCACAATGAGCAGTTCTTC. Translating gives CASSIAGLAHNEQFF. The chain employs TRBV19 and TRBJ2-1; 9 bases agree with TRBD2. This CDR3 has 15 residues. Germline V gene lookup returns CDR1 LNHDA and CDR2 SQIVND (reference sequence). Germline trimming cut 1 base from V and 5 bases from J; bases unmatched to any gene: 3.

The chain has TRBV27 and TRBJ2-1, with D possibly matching TRBD1 (6 bases). The V gene's germline CDR1 is MNHEY and CDR2 SMNVEV (reference sequence). The CDR3 contains 17 residues. V was pared by 2 bases and J by 2 bases, with 16 bases between. CDR3 sequence: CASSLTPPGAAYNEQFF. In DNA form, the CDR3 reads TGTGCCAGCAGTTTAACTCCCCCAGGGGCCGCCTACAATGAGCAGTTCTTC.

The chain couples TRBV7-9 to TRBJ1-5; D is undetermined. The CDR3 covers 13 residues. The germline CDR1 and CDR2 sequences are SEHNR and FQNEAQ (reference sequence). The V end was cut by 3 bases, the J end by 6 bases, with 9 bases between. DNA for the CDR3: TGTGCCAGCAGCTTTGGATATCCTCAGCCCCAGCATTTT. Protein product: CASSFGYPQPQHF.

This clone was counted a few times. J is TRBJ1-1 and V is TRBV27, with 11 positions matching TRBD1. In germline, CDR1 is MNHEY, CDR2 SMNVEV (reference sequence). The ends lost 7 bases at V and 4 bases at J; junction bases unmatched: 5. This CDR3 spans 14 amino acids. CDR3 nucleotides: TGTGCCAGCATGTGGACAGGGGGCTCCACTGAAGCTTTCTTT. Protein sequence: CASMWTGGSTEAFF.

This sequence joins TRBV5-5 and TRBJ2-7; maybe TRBD1 (6 bases). The ends were cut back, 0 bases at V and 2 bases at J, with 12 bases in the middle. CDR1 is SGHKS, CDR2 YYEKEE, per germline (reference sequence). The CDR3 length is 15 residues. The CDR3 nucleotides are TGTGCCAGCAGCTTGGTTCCAGGGACAACCTACGAGCAGTACTTC. It translates to CASSLVPGTTYEQYF. Variable domain in full (rest from reference TRBV5-5 and TRBJ2-7): DAGVTQSPTHLIKTRGQQVTLRCSPISGHKSVSWYQQVLGQGPQFIFQYYEKEERGRGNFPDRFSARQFPNYSSELNVNALLLGDSALYLCASSLVPGTTYEQYFGPGTRLTVT.

The rearrangement joins TRBV25-1 to TRBJ1-2; no clear D. This CDR3 region has 12 residues. CDR1 and CDR2 (germline): MGHDK, SYGVNS. V shed 4 bases and J shed 4 bases, with 7 bases lying between them. The CDR3 DNA sequence: TGTGCCAGCAGTGGTCCCTTCTATGGCTACACCTTC. Amino acid sequence: CASSGPFYGYTF.

The rearrangement links TRBV19 to TRBJ1-4, with D perhaps TRBD1 (5 bases). Between the trimmed V and J ends, which lost 0 bases and 5 bases, there was a span of 10 bases. CDR1 and CDR2 from the germline V gene are LNHDA and SQIVND (reference sequence). The CDR3 totals 15 residues. The CDR3 loop is CASSIETAQNEKLFF. CDR3 sequence (DNA): TGTGCCAGTAGTATAGAGACAGCCCAGAATGAAAAACTGTTTTTT.

This chain joins TRBV7-2 and TRBJ1-1; D uncertain. V gave up 0 bases and J gave up 5 bases, with 16 bases separating them. The CDR3 sequence is 16 residues long. Germline loops: CDR1 SGHTA, CDR2 FQGNSA. CDR3 sequence: CASSLALDARGTEAFF. CDR3 in DNA: TGTGCCAGCAGCTTAGCGCTGGACGCCCGAGGGACTGAAGCTTTCTTT.

The rearrangement uses TRBV28 and TRBJ2-7, with D hard to call. Germline values: CDR1 MDHEN, CDR2 SYDVKM. Trimming removed 3 bases at V and 4 bases at J, with 19 bases between. This CDR3 contains 16 residues. The CDR3 DNA reads TGTGCCAGCAGTTTTACCCTCTCGGGCCTGACATACGAGCAGTACTTC. Protein: CASSFTLSGLTYEQYF.